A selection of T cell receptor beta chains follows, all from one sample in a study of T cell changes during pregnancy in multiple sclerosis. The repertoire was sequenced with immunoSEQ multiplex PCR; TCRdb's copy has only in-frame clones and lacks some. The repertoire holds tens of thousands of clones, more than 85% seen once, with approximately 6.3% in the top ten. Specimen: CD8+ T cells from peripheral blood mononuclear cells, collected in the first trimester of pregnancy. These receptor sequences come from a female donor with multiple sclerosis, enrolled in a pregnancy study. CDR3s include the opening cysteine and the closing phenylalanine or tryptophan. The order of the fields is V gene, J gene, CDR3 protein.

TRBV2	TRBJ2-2	CASSEVLAGETGELFF
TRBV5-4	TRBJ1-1	CASSFRTEGTEAFF
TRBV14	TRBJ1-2	CASSQDGEPLYGYTF
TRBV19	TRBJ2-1	CASSIVNEQFF
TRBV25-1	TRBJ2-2	CASRDRAYTGELFF
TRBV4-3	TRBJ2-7	CASSQASGSSYEQYF
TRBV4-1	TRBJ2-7	CASSQDGIAELPYEQYF
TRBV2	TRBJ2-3	CASSERLASTDTQYF
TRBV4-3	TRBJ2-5	CASSQGSGRTQETQYF
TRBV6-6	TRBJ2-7	CASSYSGGNYEQYF
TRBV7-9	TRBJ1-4	CASSSGTGLEKLFF
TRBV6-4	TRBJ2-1	CASSVAGGLNEQFF
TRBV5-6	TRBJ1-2	CASSLGTGFGYTF
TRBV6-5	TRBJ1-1	CASRLNWNTEAFF
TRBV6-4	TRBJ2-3	CASSDLAGGSPDTQYF
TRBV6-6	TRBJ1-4	CASSYWGANEKLFF
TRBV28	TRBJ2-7	CASSHTYEQYF
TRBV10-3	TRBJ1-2	CAIRKQGTADYGYTF
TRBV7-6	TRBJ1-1	CASSLAPSENTEAFF
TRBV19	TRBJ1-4	CASSNRRGQDLGNEKLFF
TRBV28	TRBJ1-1	CASSSWDRADPNTEAFF
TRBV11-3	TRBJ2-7	CASSLGTSGSTEEQYF
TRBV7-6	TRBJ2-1	CASSQRLAGGQYEQFF
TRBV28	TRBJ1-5	CASSQSRAGGQGPQHF
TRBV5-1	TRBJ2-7	CASSLEGQGAHEQYF
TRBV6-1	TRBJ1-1	CASSQTQGGVAEAFF
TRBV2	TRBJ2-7	CASSGDGSSYEQYF
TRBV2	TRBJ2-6	CASSETAVGANVLTF
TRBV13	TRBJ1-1	CASSPRGRVTEAFF
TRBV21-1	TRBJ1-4	CASSKFAGGSEKLFF
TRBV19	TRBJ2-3	CASSGLAGTDTQYF
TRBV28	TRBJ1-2	CASSLMRVNYGYTF
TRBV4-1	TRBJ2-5	CASSQDRGSVRTQYF
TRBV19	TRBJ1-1	CASSLDIGTEAFF
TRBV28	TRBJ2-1	CASSFGPSGYNEQFF
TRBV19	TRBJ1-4	CASSDDREWEKLFF
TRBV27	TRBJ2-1	CASSTGLAGIRNEQFF
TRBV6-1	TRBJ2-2	CASSSGGGTGELFF
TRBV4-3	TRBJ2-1	CASSQDPGGGGSYNEQFF
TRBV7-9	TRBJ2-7	CASSLTGGVPYEQYF
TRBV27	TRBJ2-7	CASSLRAGEQYF
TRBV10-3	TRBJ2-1	CAISLFYRENEQFF
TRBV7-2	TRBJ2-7	CASSLEAGLIYEQYF
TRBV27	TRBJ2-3	CASSTESGEYTDTQYF
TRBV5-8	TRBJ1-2	CASIGAGARKGYTF
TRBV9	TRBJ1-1	CASSVGWDSMNTEAFF
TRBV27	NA	CASTPLSASGISYEQYF
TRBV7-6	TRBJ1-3	CASSLAPQGVRGNTIYF
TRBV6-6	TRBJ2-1	CASSYLAFSYNEQFF
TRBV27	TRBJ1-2	CASSLSLRQGKIYGYTF
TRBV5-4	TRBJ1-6	CASSPGQGVGSPLHF
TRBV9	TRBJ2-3	CASSVEGLAGDWADTQYF